The rows below give T cell receptor beta chains drawn from one sample of a study of tumor-infiltrating lymphocytes in primary liver carcinoma. TCRdb itself ran the multiplex PCR reads through MiXCR, one entry per CDR3 protein. The data contain 150,000 to 200,000 distinct CDR3 sequences, about two thirds of them singletons. Source material: peripheral blood. Receptor source: a woman aged 55-70 years with primary liver carcinoma and hepatitis B virus infection. Each CDR3 is given with its conserved first and last residue. The D gene is left open where the match is weak. Only some rows state a clone size, as once, few, many or a class for expanded clones.

V	J	size	D	CDR3	DNA
TRBV11-2	TRBJ2-5	-	-	CARRLLGETQYF	TGTGCCAGGAGACTCCTCGGAGAGACCCAGTACTTC
TRBV5-6	TRBJ1-5	-	-	CASSLAGAATDNQPQHF	TGTGCCAGCAGCTTGGCCGGGGCAGCCACGGACAATCAGCCCCAGCATTTT
TRBV29-1	TRBJ2-5	many	TRBD2	CSAGLGQQETQYF	TGCAGCGCCGGACTAGGGCAACAAGAGACCCAGTACTTC
TRBV28	TRBJ1-1	-	-	CASSWTVGRVEAFF	TGTGCTAGCAGTTGGACAGTAGGGAGAGTTGAAGCTTTCTTT
TRBV6-6	TRBJ2-3	many	-	CASSLPGAQYF	TGTGCCAGCAGTCTTCCAGGTGCGCAGTATTTT
TRBV5-1	TRBJ1-2	-	-	CASSLAQAGYGYTF	TGCGCCAGCAGCTTGGCTCAGGCGGGCTATGGCTACACCTTC
TRBV7-8	TRBJ2-1	-	TRBD2	CTSSLIGTSGTNEQFF	TGTACCAGCAGCTTAATTGGGACTAGCGGGACCAATGAGCAGTTCTTC
TRBV24-1	TRBJ2-3	-	-	CATSRLVGGTDTQYF	TGTGCCACCAGTCGGCTAGTGGGTGGCACAGATACGCAGTATTTT
TRBV4-2	TRBJ2-2	-	TRBD2	CATSQRSAGAGGELFF	TGTGCCACCAGCCAACGTTCAGCGGGAGCGGGTGGGGAGCTGTTTTTT
TRBV10-2	TRBJ2-1	few	TRBD2	CASSEGTSGYNEQFF	TGCGCCAGCAGTGAGGGGACTAGCGGGTACAATGAGCAGTTCTTC
TRBV12-5	TRBJ2-2	few	-	CASGTPPGLLFF	TGTGCTAGTGGGACCCCCCCAGGGTTGCTGTTTTTT
TRBV28	TRBJ2-1	-	-	CASSLLVPNEQFF	TGTGCCAGCAGTTTACTAGTCCCCAATGAGCAGTTCTTC
TRBV12-3/TRBV12-4	TRBJ2-5	many	-	CASSLLPETQYF	TGTGCCAGCAGTTTGCTTCCAGAGACCCAGTACTTC
TRBV29-1	TRBJ2-1	-	-	CSVDQRVYNEQSF	TGCAGCGTTGATCAGCGGGTCTACAATGAGCAGTCCTTC
TRBV20-1	TRBJ2-4	-	TRBD1	CSADGDRKNIQYF	TGCAGTGCCGATGGGGACAGAAAAAACATTCAGTACTTC
TRBV29-1	TRBJ2-3	many	-	CSVVRGSDTQYF	TGCAGCGTTGTAAGGGGATCAGATACGCAGTATTTT
TRBV11-2	TRBJ2-3	-	TRBD2	CASSPRTSEVDTQYF	TGTGCCAGCAGCCCCCGGACTAGTGAGGTAGATACGCAGTATTTT
TRBV11-2	TRBJ2-1	medium-sized	TRBD2	CASTLAVPPRSEQFF	TGTGCCAGCACCCTAGCGGTACCACCAAGGAGTGAGCAGTTCTTC
TRBV4-1	TRBJ1-5	many	TRBD1	CASSQPGQGGRQPQHF	TGCGCCAGCAGCCAACCCGGACAGGGAGGACGGCAGCCCCAGCATTTT
TRBV10-2	TRBJ2-7	-	-	CANSESGFSHEQYF	TGCGCCAACAGTGAGAGCGGGTTCTCCCACGAGCAGTACTTC
TRBV4-1	TRBJ2-7	many	TRBD2	CASSQDGRAPYEQYF	TGCGCCAGCAGCCAAGATGGGAGGGCTCCCTACGAGCAGTACTTC
TRBV29-1	TRBJ2-1	many	-	CSVAWADSREQFF	TGCAGCGTCGCCTGGGCGGACAGTCGGGAGCAGTTCTTC
TRBV28	TRBJ2-1	few	TRBD2	CASSFSGRAGLSNNEQFF	TGTGCCAGCAGTTTTAGCGGGAGGGCCGGGCTTTCGAACAATGAGCAGTTCTTC
TRBV6-2/TRBV6-3	TRBJ1-2	-	-	CACSSAGTYCYTF	TGTGCCTGCAGTTCGGCGGGGACCTATTGCTACACCTTC
TRBV6-6	TRBJ1-5	-	-	CTSTTRGNGVQPQHF	TGTACCAGCACCACACGAGGTAATGGGGTTCAGCCCCAGCATTTT
TRBV28	TRBJ2-5	-	-	CASSPPLVRKTQYF	TGTGCCAGCAGTCCGCCGTTAGTGAGGAAGACCCAGTACTTC
TRBV11-2	TRBJ1-1	-	-	CVSSLEVATEAFF	TGTGTCAGTAGCTTAGAGGTAGCGACTGAAGCTTTCTTT
TRBV11-2	TRBJ2-7	-	TRBD2	CASGFQREHEQYF	TGTGCCAGCGGCTTCCAGCGGGAACACGAGCAGTACTTC
TRBV12-3/TRBV12-4	TRBJ1-1	-	-	CACIRNGGTETFF	TGTGCCTGCATCCGAAATGGCGGAACTGAAACTTTCTTT
TRBV28	TRBJ2-3	-	-	CASSLWAAGGAESIDTQYF	TGTGCCAGCAGTTTGTGGGCTGCGGGCGGAGCCGAAAGCATAGATACGCAATATTTT
TRBV30	TRBJ2-3	-	-	CAWGTRIDTQYF	TGTGCCTGGGGTACCCGCATAGATACGCAGTATTTT
TRBV30	TRBJ2-1	-	-	CAWSVPSSYNERFF	TGTGCCTGGAGTGTACCCTCCTCCTACAATGAGCGGTTCTTC
TRBV4-2	TRBJ2-4	-	-	CASSPTTNLAKNIKYF	TGTGCCAGCAGCCCAACGACAAATTTAGCCAAAAACATTAAGTACTTC
TRBV5-1	TRBJ2-3	-	-	CASSLAAQHTDTEYF	TGCGCCAGCAGCTTGGCAGCACAGCACACAGATACGGAGTATTTT
TRBV14	TRBJ2-3	-	-	CASSQGTIAGDMQYF	TGTGCCAGCAGCCAAGGAACGATAGCAGGAGATATGCAGTATTTT
TRBV11-2	TRBJ2-3	-	-	CASSFASWVAESTDAQYF	TGTGCCAGCAGCTTTGCGTCGTGGGTAGCGGAGAGCACAGATGCGCAGTATTTT
TRBV5-6	TRBJ2-5	few	TRBD2	CASSLSSGVEETQYF	TGTGCCAGCAGCTTATCCAGCGGGGTGGAAGAGACCCAGTACTTC
TRBV5-5	TRBJ1-6	few	-	CASSFGVSYDSPLHF	TGTGCCAGCAGCTTTGGCGTTTCATATGATTCACCCCTCCACTTT
TRBV5-4	TRBJ2-4	few	TRBD2	CASSLEASGSEYF	TGTGCCAGCAGCTTGGAGGCTAGCGGGAGTGAATACTTC
TRBV11-2	TRBJ2-1	-	TRBD2	CASSTRPYSGSWYNEQFF	TGTGCCAGCAGTACCCGACCCTATAGCGGGAGTTGGTACAATGAGCAGTTCTTC
TRBV6-1	TRBJ2-3	-	-	CASSRHYRERTDTQYF	TGTGCCAGCAGTCGCCACTACAGGGAGCGGACAGATACGCAGTATTTT
TRBV18	TRBJ1-1	-	-	CASSGNRVSTEAFF	TGTGCCAGCTCCGGGAACAGGGTTAGCACTGAAGCTTTCTTT
TRBV11-2	TRBJ2-5	-	-	CPSSLMTVQETQYF	TGTCCCAGCAGCCTTATGACAGTACAAGAGACCCAGTACTTC
TRBV11-2	TRBJ2-7	-	-	CASSLGLNSYEQYF	TGTGCCAGCAGCTTAGGACTTAACTCCTACGAGCAATACTTC